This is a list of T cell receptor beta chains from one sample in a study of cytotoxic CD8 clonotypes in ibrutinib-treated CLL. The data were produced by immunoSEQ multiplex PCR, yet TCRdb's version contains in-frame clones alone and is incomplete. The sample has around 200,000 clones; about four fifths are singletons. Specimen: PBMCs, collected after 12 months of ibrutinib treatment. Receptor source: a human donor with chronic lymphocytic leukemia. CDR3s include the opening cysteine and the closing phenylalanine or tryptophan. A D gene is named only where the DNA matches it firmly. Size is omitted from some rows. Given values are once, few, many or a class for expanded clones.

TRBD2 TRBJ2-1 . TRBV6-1 CASSEYWETSGANEQFF TGTGCCAGCAGTGAATATTGGGAGACTAGCGGCGCCAATGAGCAGTTCTTC
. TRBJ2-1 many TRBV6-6 CATTTGNNEQFF TGTGCCACGACTACAGGGAACAATGAGCAGTTCTTC
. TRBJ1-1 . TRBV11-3 CASRAERDTEAFF TGTGCCAGCAGGGCGGAACGGGACACTGAAGCTTTCTTT
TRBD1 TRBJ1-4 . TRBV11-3 CASRSIRDREGKLFF TGTGCCAGCAGGTCAATACGGGACAGGGAAGGAAAACTGTTTTTT
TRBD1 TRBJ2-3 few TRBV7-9 CASSQSGGPDTQYF TGTGCCAGCAGCCAGTCAGGGGGTCCAGATACGCAGTATTTT
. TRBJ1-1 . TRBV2 CASSEVLGVTEAFF TGTGCCAGCAGTGAAGTCTTGGGGGTCACTGAAGCTTTCTTT
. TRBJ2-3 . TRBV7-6 CASSLGVTDTQYF TGTGCCAGCAGCTTGGGGGTCACAGATACGCAGTATTTT
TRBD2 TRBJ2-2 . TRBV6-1 CASSGWTSGFTGELFF TGTGCCAGCAGTGGGTGGACTAGCGGCTTCACCGGGGAGCTGTTTTTT
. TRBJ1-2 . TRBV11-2 CASSLQDTVYGYTF TGTGCCAGCAGCTTACAGGACACCGTCTATGGCTACACCTTC
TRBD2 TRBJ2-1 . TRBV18 CASSPGTRSDEQFF TGTGCCAGCTCACCTGGGACTAGGTCGGATGAGCAGTTCTTC
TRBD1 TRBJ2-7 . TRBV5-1 CASSSSNDRERGEQYF TGCGCCAGCAGCTCCTCAAACGACAGGGAGAGAGGCGAGCAGTACTTC
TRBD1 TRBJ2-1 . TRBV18 CASSPRDRNNEQFF TGTGCCAGCTCACCTAGGGACAGAAACAATGAGCAGTTCTTC
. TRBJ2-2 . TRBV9 CASSVEEITDLTGELFF TGTGCCAGCAGCGTAGAGGAGATAACAGACCTCACCGGGGAGCTGTTTTTT
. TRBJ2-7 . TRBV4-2 CASSHVAGHSYEQYF TGTGCCAGCAGCCACGTCGCGGGACATTCCTACGAGCAGTACTTC
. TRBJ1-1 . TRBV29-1 CSVDGGIDLSNTEAFF TGCAGCGTTGATGGTGGTATCGACTTATCGAACACTGAAGCTTTCTTT
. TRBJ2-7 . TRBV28 CASSRTLPYEQYF TGTGCCAGCAGTAGGACACTACCCTACGAGCAGTACTTC
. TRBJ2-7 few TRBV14 CASSPLGGSSYEQYF TGTGCCAGCAGCCCCCTAGGGGGGAGCTCCTACGAGCAGTACTTC
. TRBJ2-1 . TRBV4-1 CASSLPSAGGNEQFF TGCGCCAGCAGCCTACCGTCAGCAGGAGGGAATGAGCAGTTCTTC
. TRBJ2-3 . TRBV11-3 CASSRGLVGGATQYF TGTGCCAGCAGCCGTGGTTTAGTTGGTGGCGCTACGCAGTATTTT
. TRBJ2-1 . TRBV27 CASRPELPHEQFF TGTGCCAGCAGACCCGAACTACCGCATGAGCAGTTCTTC
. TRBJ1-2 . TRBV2 CASEGVGYTF TGTGCCAGCGAGGGCGTCGGCTACACCTTC
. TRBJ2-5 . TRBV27 CASTPRGGFGTQYF TGTGCCAGCACCCCCCGGGGAGGTTTTGGGACCCAGTACTTC
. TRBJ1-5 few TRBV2 CASSESADSNQPQHF TGTGCCAGCAGTGAAAGTGCGGATAGCAATCAGCCCCAGCATTTT
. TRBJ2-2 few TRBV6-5 CASGNTGELFF TGTGCCAGCGGTAACACCGGGGAGCTGTTTTTT
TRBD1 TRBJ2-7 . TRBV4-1 CASSQIAGTAPYEQYF TGCGCCAGCAGCCAGATCGCCGGGACAGCCCCCTACGAGCAGTACTTC
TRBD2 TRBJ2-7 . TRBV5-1 CASSLRTSGSEQYF TGCGCCAGCAGCTTGAGGACTAGCGGTAGCGAGCAGTACTTC